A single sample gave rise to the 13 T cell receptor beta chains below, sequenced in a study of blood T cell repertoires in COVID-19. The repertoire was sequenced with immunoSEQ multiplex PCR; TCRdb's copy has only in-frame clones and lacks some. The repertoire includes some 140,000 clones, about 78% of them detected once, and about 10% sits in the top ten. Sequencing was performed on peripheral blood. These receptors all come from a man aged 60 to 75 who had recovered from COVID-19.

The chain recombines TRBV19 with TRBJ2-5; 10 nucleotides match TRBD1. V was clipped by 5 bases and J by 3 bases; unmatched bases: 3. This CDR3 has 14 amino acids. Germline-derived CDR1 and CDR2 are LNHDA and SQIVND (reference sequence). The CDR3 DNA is TGTGCCAGTAGTCGTGGGACAGGGGAAGAGACCCAGTACTTC. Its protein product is CASSRGTGEETQYF.

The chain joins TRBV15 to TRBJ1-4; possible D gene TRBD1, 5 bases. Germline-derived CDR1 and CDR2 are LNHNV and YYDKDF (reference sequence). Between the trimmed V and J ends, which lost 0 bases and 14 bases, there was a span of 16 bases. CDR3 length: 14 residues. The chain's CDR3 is CATSRERTSGYLFF. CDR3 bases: TGTGCCACCAGCAGAGAGCGGACATCAGGGTATCTGTTTTTT.

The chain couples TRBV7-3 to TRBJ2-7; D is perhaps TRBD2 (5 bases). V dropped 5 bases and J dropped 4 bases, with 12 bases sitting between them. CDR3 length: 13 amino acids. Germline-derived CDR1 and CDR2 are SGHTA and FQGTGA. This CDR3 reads CASSQMGGYEQYF. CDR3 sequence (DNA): TGTGCCAGCAGCCAAATGGGCGGGTACGAGCAGTACTTC. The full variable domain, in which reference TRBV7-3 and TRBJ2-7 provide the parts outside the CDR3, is GAGVSQTPSNKVTEKGKYVELRCDPISGHTALYWYRQSLGQGPEFLIYFQGTGAADDSGLPNDRFFAVRPEGSVSTLKIQRTERGDSAVYLCASSQMGGYEQYFGPGTRLTVT.

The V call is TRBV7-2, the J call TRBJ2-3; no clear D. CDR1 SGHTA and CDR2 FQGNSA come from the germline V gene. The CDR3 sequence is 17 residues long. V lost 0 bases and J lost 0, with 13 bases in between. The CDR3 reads CASSLAHVSSSTDTQYF. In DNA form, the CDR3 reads TGTGCCAGCAGCTTAGCGCACGTTAGCTCTAGCACAGATACGCAGTATTTT.

The CDR3 reads CASSLALASYNEQFF. The CDR3 DNA is TGTGCCAGCAGCTTGGCGCTAGCCTCCTACAATGAGCAGTTCTTC. This chain joins TRBV5-4 and TRBJ2-1; the D gene is possibly TRBD2 (5 bases). V lost 0 bases and J lost 0, with 7 bases in between. Germline V gene sequence: CDR1 SGHNT, CDR2 YYREEE (reference sequence). The CDR3 is 15 residues long.

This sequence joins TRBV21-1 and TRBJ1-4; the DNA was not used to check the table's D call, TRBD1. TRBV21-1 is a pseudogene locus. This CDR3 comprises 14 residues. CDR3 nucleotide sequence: TGTGCCAGCAGCAAAAAAAGGGGGTGGGAAAAACTGTTTTTT. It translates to CASSKKRGWEKLFF.

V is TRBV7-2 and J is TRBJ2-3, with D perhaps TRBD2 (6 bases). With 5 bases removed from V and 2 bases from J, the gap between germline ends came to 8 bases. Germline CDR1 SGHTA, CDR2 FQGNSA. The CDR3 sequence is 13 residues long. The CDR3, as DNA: TGTGCCAGCAGCGGGGACTTCACAGATACGCAGTATTTT. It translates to CASSGDFTDTQYF.

The CDR3 DNA reads TGTGCCAGTAGTATGGGGAGGTCGGACAATGAGCAGTTCTTC. Protein sequence: CASSMGRSDNEQFF. This rearrangement joins TRBV19 to TRBJ2-1; D perhaps matches TRBD2 (6 bases). The V end lost 3 bases, the J end lost 5 bases, and 11 bases lay between the germline ends. CDR3 length: 14 residues. Germline V gives CDR1 LNHDA, CDR2 SQIVND (reference sequence).

The CDR3 sequence is CASSLGGWQPQHF. The DNA for the CDR3 is TGTGCCAGCAGTTTAGGGGGTTGGCAGCCCCAGCATTTT. The chain links TRBV6-2 or TRBV6-3 to TRBJ1-5; possible D gene TRBD1, 6 bases. CDR1 and CDR2 from the germline V gene are MNHEY and SVGEGT. The V end lost 4 bases, the J end lost 7 bases, and 11 bases lay between the germline ends. The CDR3 length is 13 residues.

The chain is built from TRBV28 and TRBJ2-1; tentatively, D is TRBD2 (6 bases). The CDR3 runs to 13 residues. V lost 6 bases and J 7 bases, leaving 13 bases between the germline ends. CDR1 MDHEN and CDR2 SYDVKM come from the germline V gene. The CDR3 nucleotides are TGTGCCAGCAGGACGGGAGAGTGGAATGAGCAGTTCTTC. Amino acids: CASRTGEWNEQFF.

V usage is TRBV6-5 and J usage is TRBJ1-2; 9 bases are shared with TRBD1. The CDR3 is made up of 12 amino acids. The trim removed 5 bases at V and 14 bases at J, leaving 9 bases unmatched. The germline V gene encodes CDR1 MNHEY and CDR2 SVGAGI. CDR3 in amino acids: CASSRSGQGETF. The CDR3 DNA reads TGTGCCAGCAGTCGCTCGGGACAGGGCGAGACCTTC.

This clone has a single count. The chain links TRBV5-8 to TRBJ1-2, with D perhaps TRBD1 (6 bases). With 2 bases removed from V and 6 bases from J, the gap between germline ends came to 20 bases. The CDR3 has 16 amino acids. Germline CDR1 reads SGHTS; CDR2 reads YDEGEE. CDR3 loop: CASSFLSGDRKNGYTF. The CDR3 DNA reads TGTGCCAGCAGCTTTTTATCAGGGGATAGGAAGAATGGCTACACCTTC.

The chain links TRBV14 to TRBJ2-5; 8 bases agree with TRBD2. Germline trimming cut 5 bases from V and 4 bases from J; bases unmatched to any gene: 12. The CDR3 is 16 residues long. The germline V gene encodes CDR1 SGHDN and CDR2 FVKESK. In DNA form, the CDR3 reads TGTGCCAGCAGCATCAGGAGGGTAGCGGGATTAGAGACCCAGTACTTC. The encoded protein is CASSIRRVAGLETQYF.